A selection of T cell receptor beta chains follows, all from one sample in a study of PD-L1 blockade in urothelial cancer. Profiling relied on immunoSEQ multiplex PCR, and the TCRdb table lists in-frame clones only, not all of them. This table holds just under 40,000 clones, approximately 90% found once. The specimen was PBMCs, collected around atezolizumab (anti-PD-L1) treatment. Every receptor here comes from a woman aged 55-75 years with urothelial cancer. Both conserved end residues are part of each CDR3. D genes are given only for firm matches. Expanded clones get a size class; other rows say once, few or many, or leave the size out.

>TRBV27|TRBJ2-7|.|.
TGTGCCAGCAGTTTCCAGGGGGGTTTATACGAGCAGTACTTC
CASSFQGGLYEQYF
>TRBV5-1|TRBJ1-1|.|.
TGCGCCAGCAGCTTACAGGTACCGAACACTGAAGCTTTCTTT
CASSLQVPNTEAFF
>TRBV2|TRBJ1-2|.|.
TGTGCCAGCAGTGCGGCTAGGATAAGCCGGTGGTATGGCTACACCTTC
CASSAARISRWYGYTF
>TRBV5-6|TRBJ2-3|.|TRBD2
TGTGCCAGCAGCTTGGGAACGGGACTAGCGGGCACAGATACGCAGTATTTT
CASSLGTGLAGTDTQYF
>TRBV4-1|TRBJ2-5|.|TRBD2
TGCGCCAGCAGCCATCTAGCGGGAGACGAAGAGACCCAGTACTTC
CASSHLAGDEETQYF
>TRBV9|TRBJ1-1|.|.
TGTGCCAGCAGCGTAGTCCCGATCGGCGGGGATTGGTGTACTGAAGCTTTCTTT
CASSVVPIGGDWCTEAFF
>TRBV18|TRBJ2-1|.|TRBD1
TGTGCCAGCTCACCAACCAACAGGGGAACCTACAATGAGCAGTTCTTC
CASSPTNRGTYNEQFF
>TRBV6-5|TRBJ1-1|.|.
TGTGCCAGCAGGCCACAGGGATTGGTGAACACTGAAGCTTTCTTT
CASRPQGLVNTEAFF
>TRBV7-8|TRBJ2-1|.|TRBD1
TGTGCCAGCAGCTCCAGGGGGTTAGGCTATGAGCAGTTCTTC
CASSSRGLGYEQFF
>TRBV6-5|TRBJ2-7|.|TRBD1
TGTGCCAGCAGTCGGGACAGGGGTTACGAGCAGTACTTC
CASSRDRGYEQYF
>TRBV6-1|TRBJ1-5|once|.
TGTGCCAGCAACGAGGGAGGGGTGAGCAATCAGCCCCAGCATTTT
CASNEGGVSNQPQHF
>TRBV6-5|TRBJ1-2|.|.
TGTGCCAGCAGTTACAAAGGGGATTCTGGCTACACCTTC
CASSYKGDSGYTF
>TRBV4-3|TRBJ2-3|.|TRBD2
TGCGCCAGCAGCCAAGCCATGCTCACTAGCGGGAGAAGGGATACGCAGTATTTT
CASSQAMLTSGRRDTQYF
>TRBV7-2|TRBJ1-5|.|.
TGTGCCAGCAGCCCACCCCCGGGGAGGGTGCAGCCCCAGCATTTT
CASSPPPGRVQPQHF
>TRBV4-2|TRBJ1-6|.|.
TGTGCCAGCAGCCAAGACCCATTAAATCCAAGCCCCCTCCACTTT
CASSQDPLNPSPLHF
>TRBV6-1|TRBJ2-3|once|TRBD1
TGTGCCAGCAGACCCCGGGACAGGGGACAAGATACGCAGTATTTT
CASRPRDRGQDTQYF
>TRBV5-1|TRBJ2-7|.|TRBD2
TGCGCCAGCGCGGAACCAGCTGGGACTAGCGGAGGCTTGGGGTCCTACGAGCAGTACTTC
CASAEPAGTSGGLGSYEQYF
>TRBV2|TRBJ2-3|.|.
TGTGCCAGCAATTTCCCGGGAGAAGGCACAGATACGCAGTATTTT
CASNFPGEGTDTQYF
>TRBV7-9|TRBJ1-1|.|TRBD1
TGTGCCAGCAGCTTGACAGGGCTAACTGAAGCTTTCTTT
CASSLTGLTEAFF
>TRBV11-2|TRBJ2-1|.|.
TGTGCCAGCAGCTTAGGCCTAGCCTACAATGAGCAGTTCTTC
CASSLGLAYNEQFF
>TRBV18|TRBJ2-6|.|TRBD1
TGTGCCAGCTCAACAAGGACAGGGGGGGGCTCTGGGGCCAACGTCCTGACTTTC
CASSTRTGGGSGANVLTF
>TRBV9|TRBJ2-7|.|TRBD2
TGTGCCAGCAGCCCTTCTAGCGGGAGCTCCTACGAGCAGTACTTC
CASSPSSGSSYEQYF
>TRBV5-1|TRBJ2-3|.|TRBD2
TGCGCCAGCAGCATCCTGAGGGCTAGCGGGAGAGGGGGCACAGATACGCAGTATTTT
CASSILRASGRGGTDTQYF
>TRBV9|TRBJ1-3|.|.
TGTGCCAGCAGCGTTACAGGGAGCTCTGGAAACACCATATATTTT
CASSVTGSSGNTIYF
>TRBV7-8|TRBJ2-1|.|.
TGTGCCAGCAGCTTAGAGAGGATACGGAATGAGCAGTTCTTC
CASSLERIRNEQFF
>TRBV6-6|TRBJ2-1|.|TRBD1
TGTGCCAGCAGTAACGACAGGGGCTCCTACAATGAGCAGTTCTTC
CASSNDRGSYNEQFF
>TRBV7-8|TRBJ2-1|.|TRBD2
TGTGCCAGCAGCCGACTAGCGGGAGGGAATGAGCAGTTCTTC
CASSRLAGGNEQFF
>TRBV27|TRBJ2-2|.|.
TGTGCCAGCAGTTTCGGGTCCGGGGAGCTGTTTTTT
CASSFGSGELFF
>TRBV9|TRBJ2-1|.|TRBD2
TGTGCCAGCAGCCGGACTAGCGGAAACAATGAGCAGTTCTTC
CASSRTSGNNEQFF
>TRBV7-9|TRBJ2-1|.|TRBD2
TGTGCCAGCAGCTTAGCCGGGGGACTAGCGGGAGGAAATGAGCAGTTCTTC
CASSLAGGLAGGNEQFF
>TRBV11-2|TRBJ1-4|.|.
TGTGCCAGCAGGCAGGGCGGACGTAATGAAAAACTGTTTTTT
CASRQGGRNEKLFF
>TRBV7-9|TRBJ2-3|.|TRBD2
TGTGCCAGCGCCGGGGCGGGAGTTACAGATACGCAGTATTTT
CASAGAGVTDTQYF
>TRBV11-1|TRBJ2-7|.|TRBD2
TGTGCCAGCAGCCTGGGACTAGCGGGAGTACACGAGCAGTACTTC
CASSLGLAGVHEQYF
>TRBV7-2|TRBJ1-1|.|TRBD1
TGTGCCAGCAGACCGGGACAGGGGAACACTGAAGCTTTCTTT
CASRPGQGNTEAFF
>TRBV5-4|TRBJ1-1|few|TRBD1
TGTGCCAGCAGCACGACAGGGAAGGGGATGAACACTGAAGCTTTCTTT
CASSTTGKGMNTEAFF
>TRBV9|TRBJ2-2|.|TRBD1
TGTGCCAGCAGCGGGGACAGGGGCCTAGCCACCGGGGAGCTGTTTTTT
CASSGDRGLATGELFF
>TRBV29-1|TRBJ2-2|.|TRBD1
TGCAGCGTCGGGACAGTCAACACCGGGGAGCTGTTTTTT
CSVGTVNTGELFF
>TRBV6-1|TRBJ2-6|.|.
TGTGCCAGCAGTATCGGGGATTCTGGGGCCAACGTCCTGACTTTC
CASSIGDSGANVLTF
>TRBV6-4|TRBJ1-2|.|.
TGTGCCAGCAGTGAGGCGGCTAACTATGGCTACACCTTC
CASSEAANYGYTF
>TRBV7-7|TRBJ2-1|few|.
TGTGCCAGCAGCTTAGGCCCAGGGAAAAGGCCATCAGAGGAGCAGTTCTTC
CASSLGPGKRPSEEQFF
>TRBV7-9|TRBJ2-7|.|TRBD2
TGTGCCAGCAGCTATAGCGGGAGCGTTTACGAGCAGTACTTC
CASSYSGSVYEQYF
>TRBV19|TRBJ2-1|.|TRBD1
TGTGCCAGTCGCCGGGACAGGGCTAACAATGAGCAGTTCTTC
CASRRDRANNEQFF
>TRBV4-1|TRBJ2-1|.|.
TGCGCCAGCAGCCAAGATAGTCGGGTATCCTACAATGAGCAGTTCTTC
CASSQDSRVSYNEQFF
>TRBV4-3|TRBJ1-3|.|TRBD1
TGCGCCAGCAGCCAAGAGACAGGGACTGACACCATATATTTT
CASSQETGTDTIYF
>TRBV5-4|TRBJ2-7|.|.
TGTGCCAGCAGGGGGAGGGGGGGCGAGCAGTACTTC
CASRGRGGEQYF
>TRBV5-6|TRBJ2-7|.|.
TGTGCCAGCAGCTTGAGAGGGTACGTCTACGAGCAGTACTTC
CASSLRGYVYEQYF
>TRBV6-1|TRBJ2-1|.|.
TGTGCCAGCAGTGATACAAATAGGGGACTCTACAATGAGCAGTTCTTC
CASSDTNRGLYNEQFF
>TRBV28|TRBJ2-7|few|TRBD1
TGTGCCAGCAGTACCCCGGGACAGGGTATGAACGAGCAGTACTTC
CASSTPGQGMNEQYF
>TRBV19|TRBJ2-2|.|TRBD1
TGTGCCACGTCCCGGACAGGGCTCACCGGGGAGCTGTTTTTT
CATSRTGLTGELFF
>TRBV2|TRBJ2-2|.|TRBD1
TGTGCCAGCAGTGGACAGGGGGCGTCGAACACCGGGGAGCTGTTTTTT
CASSGQGASNTGELFF
>TRBV7-9|TRBJ1-2|once|TRBD1
TGTGCCAGCAGCTTCCAGGGGGAGAAAAGGAATGGCTACACCTTC
CASSFQGEKRNGYTF
>TRBV5-1|TRBJ2-1|once|TRBD2
TGCGCCAGCAGCTTTAGGGCGGGAGGAAGGAATGAGCAGTTCTTC
CASSFRAGGRNEQFF
>TRBV2|TRBJ1-2|.|.
TGTACCAGCACTGAGGGCATTTTGTATGGCTACACCTTC
CTSTEGILYGYTF
>TRBV27|TRBJ2-3|.|TRBD2
TGTGCCACCCACGGACTAGCGGGAGAGTTAGATACGCAGTATTTT
CATHGLAGELDTQYF
>TRBV7-3|TRBJ2-1|.|TRBD2
TGTGCCAGCAGCTTTGGACTAGCGGGGTCCTACAATGAGCAGTTCTTC
CASSFGLAGSYNEQFF
>TRBV6-1|TRBJ2-5|.|.
TGTGCCAGCGGGGGACTCTGGGAGACCCAGTACTTC
CASGGLWETQYF
>TRBV28|TRBJ2-5|.|TRBD2
TGTGCCAGCAGTTTTACTCGGACTAGCGGGGCCGAGACCCAGTACTTC
CASSFTRTSGAETQYF
>TRBV27|TRBJ2-5|.|.
TGTGCCAGCAGTTCCACGGGAGTGGGGGTCGTAGAGACCCAGTACTTC
CASSSTGVGVVETQYF
>TRBV27|TRBJ2-7|once|TRBD1
TGTGCCAGCAGACCTTACCGGGACAGGGGCTACGAGCAGTACTTC
CASRPYRDRGYEQYF